This T cell receptor beta chain stems from a study of brain T cells in children with intractable seizures. This CDR3 is 14 amino acids long. Looked up from germline, CDR1 is MNHNS and CDR2 is SASEGT. Trimming stripped 1 base from V and 2 bases from J, with 8 bases between. This clone is a singleton in its sample. Assay: immunoSEQ multiplex PCR; the TCRdb copy retains only in-frame clones and omits some. The sample has 110,000 or so clones; 94% are singletons. The receptor was isolated from a boy younger than two with hemimegalencephaly and intractable seizures. The sequences come from peripheral blood, collected at surgery. The chain is built from TRBV6-1 and TRBJ2-5; D gene ambiguous. CDR3 in amino acids: CASSEGQKQETQYF. The CDR3 DNA reads TGTGCCAGCAGTGAAGGACAAAAACAAGAGACCCAGTACTTC.